What follows describes a single T cell receptor (beta chain). What it recognizes is unknown. Chemo-refractory metastatic non-small-cell lung cancer patients underwent focal radiation alongside CTLA-4 blockade with ipilimumab. This table comes from immunoSEQ multiplex PCR, and its TCRdb copy is limited to in-frame clones, with some not included. This sample carries around 90,000 clones, around four fifths of them seen once, and the ten largest clones take roughly 15%. This sample was taken from a study of radiotherapy plus CTLA-4 blockade in lung cancer. Study-level background: In about 20% of patients, objective responses were seen; 31% had disease control. The study's findings and limits: Interferon-beta, together with early blood T cell clone dynamics, reportedly best predicted response. Tumor-derived TCR clones expanded in blood after radiotherapy plus ipilimumab.

The CDR3 contains 13 residues. V shed 2 bases and J shed 3 bases, with 8 bases lying between them. Germline lookup yields CDR1 LNHDA and CDR2 SQIVND (reference sequence). This clonotype was obtained from a human donor with non-small cell lung cancer that progressed on radiotherapy plus ipilimumab. V gene TRBV19 combines with J gene TRBJ2-7; the D is unclear. The source material was peripheral blood, sampled from a patient treated with radiotherapy plus ipilimumab. CDR3 sequence: CASSISRYYEQYF. The CDR3 DNA reads TGTGCCAGTAGTATAAGCAGGTACTACGAGCAGTACTTC.